The T cell receptor (beta chain) described here comes from a study of blood T cells in healthy people across ages. Through a sample-barcoded 5' primer and a J-beta primer mix, a second PCR was run for roughly 6 to 11 cycles. TCRdb reprocessed the 5' RACE reads with MiXCR, giving one entry per CDR3 protein. Of more than 750,000 distinct CDR3 sequences listed, about 29% are singletons. The study, taken as a whole, reports: Diversity of TCR beta per million T cells declined in a roughly linear way with age.

V was cut by 3 bases and J by 4 bases, with 15 bases left in between. There are 15 residues in the CDR3. Germline loops: CDR1 LGHDT, CDR2 YNNKEL (reference sequence). This clonotype was counted at least ten times. Its antigen is as yet unknown. This same sample was also taken into another study, of T cells of mothers and their children.

The clonotype originates from a woman aged 40 to 50 in good health. The chain carries TRBV3-1 and TRBJ1-2, with TRBD1 as a possible D gene (6 bases). What was sequenced was blood. CDR3 in amino acids: CASSQIGTRSYGYTF. The DNA for the CDR3 is TGTGCCAGCAGCCAGATCGGGACAAGGAGCTATGGCTACACCTTC.